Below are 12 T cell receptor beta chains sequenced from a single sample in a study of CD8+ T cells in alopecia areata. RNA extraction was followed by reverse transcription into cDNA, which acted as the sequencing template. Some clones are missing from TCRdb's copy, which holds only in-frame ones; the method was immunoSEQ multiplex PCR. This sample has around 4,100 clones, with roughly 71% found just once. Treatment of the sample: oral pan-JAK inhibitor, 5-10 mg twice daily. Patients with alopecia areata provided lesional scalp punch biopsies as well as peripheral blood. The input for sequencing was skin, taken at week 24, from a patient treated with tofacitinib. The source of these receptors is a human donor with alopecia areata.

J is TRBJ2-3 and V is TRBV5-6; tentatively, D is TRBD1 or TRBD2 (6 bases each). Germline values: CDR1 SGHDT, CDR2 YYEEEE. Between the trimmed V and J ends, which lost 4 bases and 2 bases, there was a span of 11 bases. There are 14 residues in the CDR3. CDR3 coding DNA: TGTGCCAGCAGCCCCGGGGGCTCCACAGATACGCAGTATTTT. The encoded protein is CASSPGGSTDTQYF.

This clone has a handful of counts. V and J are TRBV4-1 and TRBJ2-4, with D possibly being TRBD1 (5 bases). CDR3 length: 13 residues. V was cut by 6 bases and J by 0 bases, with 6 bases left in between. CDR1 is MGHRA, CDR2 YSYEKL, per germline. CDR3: CASSDRAKNIQYF. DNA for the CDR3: TGCGCCAGCAGTGACAGAGCCAAAAACATTCAGTACTTC.

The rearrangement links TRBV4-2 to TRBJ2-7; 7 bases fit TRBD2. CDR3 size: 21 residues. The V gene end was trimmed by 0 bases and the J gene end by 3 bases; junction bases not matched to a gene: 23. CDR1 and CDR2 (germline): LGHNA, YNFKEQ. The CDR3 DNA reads TGTGCCAGCAGCCAAGAGGTCTCACGCAGTGGGCCGGGGGGTACCGTCTACGAGCAGTACTTC. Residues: CASSQEVSRSGPGGTVYEQYF.

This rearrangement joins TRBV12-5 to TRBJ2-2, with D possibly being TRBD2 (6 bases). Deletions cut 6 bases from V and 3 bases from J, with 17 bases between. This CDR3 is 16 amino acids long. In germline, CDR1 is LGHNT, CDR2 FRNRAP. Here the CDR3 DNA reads TGTGCTAGTGGGGCGTATAGGGGAGGAGACACCGGGGAGCTGTTTTTT. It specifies CASGAYRGGDTGELFF.

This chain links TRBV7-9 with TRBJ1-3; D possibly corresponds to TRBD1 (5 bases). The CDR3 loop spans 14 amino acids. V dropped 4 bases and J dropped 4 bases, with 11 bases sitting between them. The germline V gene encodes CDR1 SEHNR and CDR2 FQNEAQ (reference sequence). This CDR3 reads CASSSLGAGNTIYF. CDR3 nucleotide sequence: TGTGCCAGCAGCTCACTTGGGGCCGGAAACACCATATATTTT.

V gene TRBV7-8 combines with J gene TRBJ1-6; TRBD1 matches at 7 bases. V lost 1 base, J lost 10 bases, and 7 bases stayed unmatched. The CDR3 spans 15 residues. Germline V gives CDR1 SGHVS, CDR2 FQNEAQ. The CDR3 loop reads CASSLGGRGSSPLHF. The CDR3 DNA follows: TGTGCCAGCAGCTTAGGTGGCAGGGGGTCCTCACCCCTCCACTTT.

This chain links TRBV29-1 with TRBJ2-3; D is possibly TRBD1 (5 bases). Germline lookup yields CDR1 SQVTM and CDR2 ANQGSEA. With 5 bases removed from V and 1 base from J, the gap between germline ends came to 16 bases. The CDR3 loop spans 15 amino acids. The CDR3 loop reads CSVLSEVGGTDTQYF. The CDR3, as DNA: TGCAGCGTTCTCTCCGAGGTAGGGGGCACAGATACGCAGTATTTT.

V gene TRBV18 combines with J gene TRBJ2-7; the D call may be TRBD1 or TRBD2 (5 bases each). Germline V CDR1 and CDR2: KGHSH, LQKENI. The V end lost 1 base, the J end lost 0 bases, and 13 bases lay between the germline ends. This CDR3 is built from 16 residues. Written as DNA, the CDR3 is TGTGCCAGCTCACCACGAGGGCAGGGAGACTCCTACGAGCAGTACTTC. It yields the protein CASSPRGQGDSYEQYF.

The CDR3 region is CASSPLGPSYEQYF. CDR3 nucleotides: TGTGCCAGCAGCCCATTGGGACCGTCCTACGAGCAGTACTTC. The chain employs TRBV7-9 and TRBJ2-7; D may match TRBD1 or TRBD2 (5 bases each). CDR3 size: 14 residues. V lost 5 bases to trimming and J lost 1 base, with 12 bases between them. Germline CDR1 is SEHNR and CDR2 is FQNEAQ (reference sequence).

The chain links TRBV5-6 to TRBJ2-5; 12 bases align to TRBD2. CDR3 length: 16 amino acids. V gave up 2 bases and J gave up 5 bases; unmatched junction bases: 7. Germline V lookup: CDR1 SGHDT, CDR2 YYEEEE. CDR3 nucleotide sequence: TGTGCCAGCAGCTTTTATCTAGCGGGGGGGTCGGAGACCCAGTACTTC. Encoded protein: CASSFYLAGGSETQYF.

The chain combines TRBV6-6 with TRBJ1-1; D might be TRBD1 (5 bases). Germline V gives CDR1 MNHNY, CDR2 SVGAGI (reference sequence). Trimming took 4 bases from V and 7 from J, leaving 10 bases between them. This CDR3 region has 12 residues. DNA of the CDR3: TGTGCCAGCAGTTTCCGACAGCTTGAAGCTTTCTTT. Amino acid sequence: CASSFRQLEAFF.

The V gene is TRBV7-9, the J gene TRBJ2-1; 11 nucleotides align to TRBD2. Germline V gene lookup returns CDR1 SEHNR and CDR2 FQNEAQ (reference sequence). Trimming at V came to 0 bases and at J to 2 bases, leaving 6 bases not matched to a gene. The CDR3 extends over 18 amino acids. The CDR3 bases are TGTGCCAGCAGCTTAGCTTCGGGGGGACTAGCGGCCTACAATGAGCAGTTCTTC. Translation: CASSLASGGLAAYNEQFF.